The 29 T cell receptor beta chains reported below all come from one sample, sequenced in a study of OX40 agonist ivuxolimab in advanced cancers. Sequenced by immunoSEQ multiplex PCR; TCRdb stores in-frame clones only, minus some. The sample lists tens of thousands of clones; 84% were seen once. Sequenced here: CD4+ or CD8+ T cells sorted from blood, sampled in a trial of the OX40 agonist ivuxolimab. Receptor source: an adult with an advanced solid tumor such as melanoma, head and neck, liver or kidney cancer.

J is TRBJ1-2 and V is TRBV6-6; D uncertain. CDR1 and CDR2 from the germline V gene are MNHNY and SVGAGI (reference sequence). The germline V and J ends were trimmed by 6 bases and 7 bases, with 9 bases remaining between them. CDR3 length: 11 amino acids. The CDR3 DNA reads TGTGCCAGCAGAAGAGAGTCTGGCTACACCTTC. This translates into CASRRESGYTF.

The chain joins TRBV2 to TRBJ1-4, with no clear D. CDR1 and CDR2 from the germline V gene are SNHLY and FYNNEI. This CDR3 comprises 15 residues. Trimming stripped 2 bases from V and 7 bases from J, with 14 bases between. The CDR3 DNA reads as TGTGCCAGCAGTGAAATCGGGGTGGTGGGTGAAAAACTGTTTTTT. It translates to CASSEIGVVGEKLFF.

Only one count was recorded for this clone. This chain uses TRBV11-2 with TRBJ1-3; D may be TRBD1 (5 bases). The CDR3 has 16 residues. Germline-derived CDR1 and CDR2 are SGHAT and FQNNGV. The V and J ends lost 5 bases and 0 bases respectively, with 14 bases between them. In DNA, the CDR3 is TGTGCCAGCAGCCCTCAAGACAGAGCCTCTGGAAACACCATATATTTT. Its translation: CASSPQDRASGNTIYF.

The chain employs TRBV28 and TRBJ2-7; TRBD1 matches 7 bases. The CDR3 totals 19 residues. J lost 2 bases, V lost 2 bases, and 18 bases had no gene match. CDR1 is MDHEN and CDR2 is SYDVKM in the germline V gene. The CDR3 bases are TGTGCCAGCAGTTTAGGATCAAGAGTCATACGGGACAGAGCCTACGAGCAGTACTTC. This gives the protein CASSLGSRVIRDRAYEQYF.

This chain links TRBV14 with TRBJ2-7; maybe TRBD1 (6 bases). CDR3 length: 16 amino acids. Germline V gene data show CDR1 as SGHDN and CDR2 as FVKESK. With 1 base removed from V and 0 bases from J, the gap between germline ends came to 13 bases. As DNA, the CDR3 is TGTGCCAGCAGCCAAGGGGACATCTGGAGCTCCTACGAGCAGTACTTC. Its translation: CASSQGDIWSSYEQYF.

J is TRBJ2-7 and V is TRBV5-1, with 7 bases identical to TRBD1. Germline CDR1 is SGHRS and CDR2 is YFSETQ. V lost 4 bases, J lost 2 bases, and 18 bases stayed unmatched. The CDR3 is 18 residues long. This CDR3 is CASSPVPLQGPAPYEQYV. The CDR3 bases are TGCGCCAGCAGCCCCGTACCCCTACAGGGGCCTGCCCCCTACGAGCAGTACGTC.

The table lists this clone with a count of one. This chain connects TRBV7-2 to TRBJ1-2, with D possibly being TRBD1 (6 bases). Trimming took 6 bases from V and 4 from J, leaving 12 bases between them. The germline V gene has CDR1 SGHTA and CDR2 FQGNSA. This CDR3 region has 13 residues. The CDR3 is CASSSKGGYGYTF. In nucleotides, the CDR3 is TGTGCCAGCAGTTCCAAGGGGGGCTATGGCTACACCTTC.

V and J are TRBV19 and TRBJ1-2; D not resolved. V was shortened by 6 bases and J by 4 bases, with 18 bases between the two germline ends. This CDR3 comprises 15 residues. Per germline, CDR1 LNHDA and CDR2 SQIVND (reference sequence). The CDR3 loop reads CASRFGRQEPYGYTF. The CDR3 DNA follows: TGTGCCAGTAGATTCGGCAGACAAGAGCCCTATGGCTACACCTTC.

This rearrangement joins TRBV5-6 to TRBJ2-5; the match to TRBD2 covers 12 bases. The end of the DNA aligns better with TRBJ2-7, so the J call may be wrong. The germline CDR1 and CDR2 sequences are SGHDT and YYEEEE. This CDR3 contains 14 residues. CDR3 bases: TGTGCCAGCGAGCCCGGACTAGCGGGATACGAGCAGTACTTC. Translating it yields CASEPGLAGYEQYF.

This clone was seen a handful of times. The CDR3 loop reads CASSSAGRGNTEAFF. CDR3 sequence (DNA): TGTGCCAGCAGTTCGGCAGGGAGAGGGAACACTGAAGCTTTCTTT. The chain combines TRBV27 with TRBJ1-1; D may be TRBD1 (5 bases). Per the germline V gene, CDR1 is MNHEY and CDR2 is SMNVEV (reference sequence). CDR3 size: 15 residues. The V end lost 4 bases, the J end lost 1 base, and 13 bases lay between the germline ends.

J is TRBJ2-3 and V is TRBV27, with D perhaps matching TRBD1 (6 bases). The ends were cut back, 5 bases at V and 3 bases at J, with 15 bases in the middle. Per germline, CDR1 MNHEY and CDR2 SMNVEV (reference sequence). The CDR3 extends over 15 amino acids. DNA of the CDR3: TGTGCCAGCAGTCCGCCCCTCAGGGGAACAGATACGCAGTATTTT. Protein product: CASSPPLRGTDTQYF.

The V call is TRBV6-4, the J call TRBJ2-7, with D unclear. Between the trimmed V and J ends, which lost 3 bases and 7 bases, there was a span of 4 bases. CDR3 length: 10 residues. In germline, CDR1 is MRHNA, CDR2 SNTAGT. The CDR3 DNA is TGTGCCAGCAGTGAAGTTGAGCAGTACTTC. Translating gives CASSEVEQYF.

In this sample, this clone turned up a few times. V gene TRBV11-2 combines with J gene TRBJ1-1, with 8 nucleotides matching TRBD1. Germline V lookup: CDR1 SGHAT, CDR2 FQNNGV. The CDR3 contains 15 residues. The V and J ends lost 4 bases and 1 base, in that order; junction bases with no gene match: 5. The DNA of the CDR3 is TGTGCCAGCAGCTCCCTGACAGGGGCGAACACTGAAGCTTTCTTT. Protein product: CASSSLTGANTEAFF.

CDR3 nucleotides: TGTGCCAGCAGCTTAGCCGGACAGCCCCAGCATTTT. It encodes CASSLAGQPQHF. The rearrangement joins TRBV7-9 to TRBJ1-5; no definite D call. The V gene's germline CDR1 is SEHNR and CDR2 FQNEAQ (reference sequence). This CDR3 region has 12 residues. With 0 bases removed from V and 7 bases from J, the gap between germline ends came to 4 bases.

V and J are TRBV2 and TRBJ2-7; TRBD1 matches 9 bases. This CDR3 contains 13 residues. V shed 7 bases, J shed 2 bases, and the junction held 3 bases outside the gene matches. Germline CDR1 and CDR2: SNHLY and FYNNEI. The CDR3 DNA is TGTGCCAGCACAAGGACAGGGGCCTACGAGCAGTACTTC. Protein: CASTRTGAYEQYF.

In DNA form, the CDR3 reads TGTGCCAGTAGTATAGGGCAGGGGACGAACACCGGGGAGCTGTTTTTT. This encodes CASSIGQGTNTGELFF. The J gene is TRBJ2-2, the V gene TRBV19; tentative D call: TRBD1 (6 bases). Germline V gives CDR1 LNHDA, CDR2 SQIVND (reference sequence). There are 16 residues in the CDR3. The V end lost 1 base, the J end lost 0 bases, and 9 bases lay between the germline ends.

The genes are TRBV27 and TRBJ2-3, with D possibly matching TRBD1 (6 bases). Germline CDR1 is MNHEY and CDR2 is SMNVEV (reference sequence). Trimming cost V 8 bases and J 3 bases, with 18 bases left between them. The CDR3 is 15 residues long. The CDR3 bases are TGTGCCAGCTCCACATCGACAGGAACAACAGATACGCAGTATTTT. Encoded protein: CASSTSTGTTDTQYF.

The CDR3 reads CASSEGQGTGANVLTF. The CDR3 DNA reads TGTGCCAGCAGTGAAGGGCAGGGGACGGGGGCCAACGTCCTGACTTTC. This rearrangement joins TRBV2 to TRBJ2-6; D possibly corresponds to TRBD1 (6 bases). Germline-derived CDR1 and CDR2 are SNHLY and FYNNEI. CDR3 length equals 16 residues. Trimming shortened V by 1 base and J by 4 bases, and 11 bases separated the two germline ends.

This chain uses TRBV6-5 with TRBJ2-1, with 12 bases fitting TRBD1. With 6 bases clipped from V and 7 bases from J, the junction kept 7 bases outside the gene matches. The CDR3 sequence is 15 residues long. CDR1 is MNHEY, CDR2 SVGAGI, per germline. CDR3 loop: CASSPGQGAKNEQFF. The CDR3 DNA is TGTGCCAGCAGCCCGGGACAGGGGGCAAAGAATGAGCAGTTCTTC.

The V and J genes are TRBV21-1 and TRBJ1-3; the tabulated D call, TRBD1, remains unverified against the DNA. TRBV21-1 is designated a pseudogene. The CDR3 is 14 amino acids. In DNA form, the CDR3 reads TGTGCCAGCACTCCCCAGTGGCCAGAAAACACCATATATTTT. Amino acids: CASTPQWPENTIYF.

The rearrangement uses TRBV2 and TRBJ2-7; 8 bases map to TRBD2. Germline-derived CDR1 and CDR2 are SNHLY and FYNNEI. The CDR3 spans 16 residues. Losses at the gene ends were 4 bases for V and 5 bases for J; bases not matched to a gene: 13. CDR3 residues: CASSAQGVLAGNEQYV. As DNA, the CDR3 is TGTGCCAGCAGTGCCCAAGGGGTCCTAGCGGGTAACGAGCAGTACGTC.

The V gene is TRBV7-6, the J gene TRBJ1-6, with a possible D match to TRBD1 (6 bases). Germline-derived CDR1 and CDR2 are SGHVS and FNYEAQ. Trimming shortened V by 5 bases and J by 0 bases, and 23 bases separated the two germline ends. The CDR3 loop spans 20 amino acids. The CDR3 DNA reads TGTGCCAGCAGCCCATCGATATTATCAGGGGAGAGCTCCTATAATTCACCCCTCCACTTT. Translated: CASSPSILSGESSYNSPLHF.

CDR3 DNA: TGTGCCAGCAGTTACGGCGAAGGCTCTGAAGCTTTCTTT. It translates to CASSYGEGSEAFF. The chain joins TRBV6-5 to TRBJ1-1; D gene uncertain. The CDR3 runs 13 residues. Deletions cut 2 bases from V and 6 bases from J, with 10 bases between. Germline CDR1 reads MNHEY; CDR2 reads SVGAGI.

The gene calls are TRBV28 and TRBJ2-1; tentatively, D is TRBD1 or TRBD2 (6 bases each). CDR1 is MDHEN, CDR2 SYDVKM, per germline. V was trimmed by 2 bases and J by 2 bases, leaving 10 bases between them. This CDR3 contains 15 residues. CDR3 protein: CASSLVEGAYNEQFF. In nucleotides, the CDR3 is TGTGCCAGCAGTTTAGTGGAGGGGGCCTACAATGAGCAGTTCTTC. Complete variable domain (other parts from reference TRBV28 and TRBJ2-1): DVKVTQSSRYLVKRTGEKVFLECVQDMDHENMFWYRQDPGLGLRLIYFSYDVKMKEKGDIPEGYSVSREKKERFSLILESASTNQTSMYLCASSLVEGAYNEQFFGPGTRLTVL.

The chain recombines TRBV28 with TRBJ1-3, with D perhaps matching TRBD1 (5 bases). This CDR3 spans 16 amino acids. The germline V gene has CDR1 MDHEN and CDR2 SYDVKM. The germline V and J ends were trimmed by 5 bases and 0 bases, with 14 bases remaining between them. The CDR3 spells CASSILQDISGNTIYF. The CDR3 DNA follows: TGTGCCAGCAGTATCCTACAGGATATCTCTGGAAACACCATATATTTT. The full variable domain, in which reference TRBV28 and TRBJ1-3 provide the parts outside the CDR3, is DVKVTQSSRYLVKRTGEKVFLECVQDMDHENMFWYRQDPGLGLRLIYFSYDVKMKEKGDIPEGYSVSREKKERFSLILESASTNQTSMYLCASSILQDISGNTIYFGEGSWLTVV.

The CDR3 reads CAWGRQEISPLHF. The CDR3, as DNA: TGTGCCTGGGGAAGGCAGGAGATTTCACCCCTCCACTTT. The V call is TRBV30, the J call TRBJ1-6, with unresolved D. V lost 5 bases to trimming and J lost 9 bases, with 14 bases between them. Germline CDR1 GTSNPN, CDR2 SVGIG (reference sequence). The CDR3 sequence is 13 residues long.

A few counts support this clone. This chain connects TRBV11-2 to TRBJ2-7; 11 positions match TRBD2. J was trimmed by 0 bases and V by 3 bases; bases with no gene match: 1. The CDR3 contains 15 residues. Germline CDR1 and CDR2: SGHAT and FQNNGV. Here the CDR3 reads CASSFTSGSSYEQYV. In nucleotides, the CDR3 is TGTGCCAGCAGCTTCACTAGCGGGAGCTCCTACGAGCAGTACGTC.

The V gene is TRBV19, the J gene TRBJ2-2; 7 nucleotides align to TRBD2. The length of the CDR3 is 15 residues. Germline CDR1 and CDR2: LNHDA and SQIVND (reference sequence). V shed 4 bases and J 5 bases; nucleotides not matched to a gene: 7. CDR3 sequence (DNA): TGTGCCAGTAGTACTCGGGGGAGGGTTACCGGGGAGCTGTTTTTT. It specifies CASSTRGRVTGELFF.

The rearrangement links TRBV18 to TRBJ1-2; D gene ambiguous. The CDR3 runs 12 residues. The germline V and J ends were trimmed by 3 bases and 6 bases, with 8 bases remaining between them. Germline V CDR1 and CDR2: KGHSH, LQKENI. Here the CDR3 reads CASSPGMNGYTF. Written as DNA, the CDR3 is TGTGCCAGCTCACCTGGGATGAATGGCTACACCTTC. Complete variable domain (other parts from reference TRBV18 and TRBJ1-2): NAGVMQNPRHLVRRRGQEARLRCSPMKGHSHVYWYRQLPEEGLKFMVYLQKENIIDESGMPKERFSAEFPKEGPSILRIQQVVRGDSAAYFCASSPGMNGYTFGSGTRLTVV.